Each of the 25 T cell receptor beta chains below was sequenced from the same sample in a study of T cells after yellow fever vaccination. A single record per CDR3 protein comes from TCRdb applying MiXCR to the 5' RACE reads. The profile shows more than 350,000 distinct CDR3 sequences, roughly 10% of them singletons. This material consisted of PBMCs, taken on the day of the first yellow fever vaccination. The source of these receptors is a man between 18 and 29 years old who received the YFV17D yellow fever vaccine.

This chain connects TRBV18 to TRBJ1-1; maybe TRBD1 (5 bases). Germline CDR1 KGHSH, CDR2 LQKENI. Trimming cost V 3 bases and J 6 bases, with 11 bases left between them. This CDR3 is built from 13 residues. The CDR3 reads CASSPSGTAEAFF. In DNA form, the CDR3 reads TGTGCCAGCTCACCCTCGGGGACCGCTGAAGCTTTCTTT.

This clonotype was detected a few times. The chain is built from TRBV20-1 and TRBJ2-1, with TRBD2 matching over 10 bases. CDR1 is DFQATT and CDR2 is SNEGSKA in the germline V gene (reference sequence). Losses at the gene ends were 0 bases for V and 1 base for J; bases not matched to a gene: 6. This CDR3 contains 17 residues. The CDR3 sequence is CSARDSGGQVSYNEQFF. The CDR3 DNA sequence: TGCAGTGCTAGAGATAGCGGGGGGCAGGTTTCCTACAATGAGCAGTTCTTC.

This rearrangement joins TRBV5-8 to TRBJ2-5, with D perhaps TRBD2 (7 bases). CDR3 size: 15 residues. The germline CDR1 and CDR2 sequences are SGHTS and YDEGEE. The V end lost 0 bases, the J end lost 1 base, and 10 bases lay between the germline ends. CDR3 amino acids: CASSLEGGIQETQYF. In DNA, the CDR3 is TGTGCCAGCAGCTTGGAGGGGGGGATCCAAGAGACCCAGTACTTC.

This clonotype was seen only a few times. The J gene is TRBJ2-5, the V gene TRBV24-1, with unresolved D. This CDR3 region has 14 residues. Deletions cut 0 bases from V and 5 bases from J, with 9 bases between. The germline V gene encodes CDR1 KGHDR and CDR2 SFDVKD. The CDR3 coding sequence is TGTGCCACCAGTGATTTGGGACCCGGGGAGACCCAGTACTTC. Amino acid sequence: CATSDLGPGETQYF.

V usage is TRBV7-2 and J usage is TRBJ1-3, with 11 bases aligning to TRBD1. Germline V gene sequence: CDR1 SGHTA, CDR2 FQGNSA. The CDR3 loop spans 16 amino acids. V was clipped by 5 bases and J by 2 bases; unmatched bases: 5. This CDR3 is CASSQGQGAAGNTIYF. DNA for the CDR3: TGTGCCAGCAGCCAAGGACAGGGGGCAGCTGGAAACACCATATATTTT.

This rearrangement joins TRBV6-1 to TRBJ1-6, with D possibly matching TRBD1 (5 bases). Looked up from germline, CDR1 is MNHNS and CDR2 is SASEGT. The CDR3 runs to 14 residues. Trimming stripped 8 bases from V and 7 bases from J, with 15 bases between. CDR3 in DNA: TGTGCCAGCCGACCGGGACTGGTGAATTCACCCCTCCACTTT. Its translation: CASRPGLVNSPLHF.

The chain combines TRBV7-2 with TRBJ2-3; TRBD2 agrees at 15 bases. J was trimmed by 7 bases and V by 5 bases; bases with no gene match: 4. The CDR3 is made up of 15 amino acids. Germline-derived CDR1 and CDR2 are SGHTA and FQGNSA. The CDR3 loop is CASSPGTSGGHTQYF. Written as DNA, the CDR3 is TGTGCCAGCAGCCCTGGGACTAGCGGGGGGCATACGCAGTATTTT.

In this sample, this clonotype turned up many times. V is TRBV12-3 or TRBV12-4 and J is TRBJ1-1, with D possibly matching TRBD1 (6 bases). CDR3 size: 13 residues. V dropped 6 bases and J dropped 5 bases, with 13 bases sitting between them. The CDR3 nucleotides are TGTGCCAGCAGCCTTCGGGGGGCGACTGAAGCTTTCTTT. It encodes CASSLRGATEAFF.

This clonotype was found a few times. This chain connects TRBV5-5 to TRBJ2-1; 8 bases agree with TRBD1. Per germline, CDR1 SGHKS and CDR2 YYEKEE (reference sequence). V lost 4 bases, J lost 8 bases, and 5 bases stayed unmatched. The CDR3 is 13 amino acids. The DNA of the CDR3 is TGTGCCAGCAGCACACAGGGGGTACATGAGCAGTTCTTC. Its translation: CASSTQGVHEQFF.

This clonotype was recorded at least ten times. J is TRBJ1-6 and V is TRBV12-3 or TRBV12-4; D gene unclear. There are 13 residues in the CDR3. The V and J ends lost 6 bases and 9 bases respectively, with 12 bases between them. CDR3 DNA: TGTGCCAGCAGCGCAAGAGGGCCTTCACCCCTCCACTTT. This encodes CASSARGPSPLHF.

This rearrangement joins TRBV7-9 to TRBJ1-3; no clear D gene. V was clipped by 5 bases and J by 4 bases, with 15 bases between them. CDR1 SEHNR and CDR2 FQNEAQ come from the germline V gene (reference sequence). This CDR3 is 15 amino acids long. The CDR3 spells CASSDGALRGNTIYF. The CDR3 coding sequence is TGTGCCAGCAGCGACGGTGCCCTAAGGGGAAACACCATATATTTT.

In its sample, this clonotype was seen a few times. CDR3 amino acids: CSAAGGGRHNEQFF. The CDR3 DNA reads as TGCAGTGCCGCAGGGGGGGGGCGCCACAATGAGCAGTTCTTC. This chain connects TRBV20-1 to TRBJ2-1; D is perhaps TRBD1 or TRBD2 (7 bases each). Trimming removed 6 bases at V and 5 bases at J, with 17 bases between. This CDR3 is built from 14 residues. Germline CDR1 reads DFQATT; CDR2 reads SNEGSKA (reference sequence).

The sample holds a few counts of this clonotype. The chain is built from TRBV7-2 and TRBJ2-6; D is undetermined. CDR1 and CDR2 from the germline V gene are SGHTA and FQGNSA. The CDR3 runs to 15 residues. V lost 5 bases to trimming and J lost 1 base, with 9 bases between them. For the CDR3, the DNA is TGTGCCAGCAGCATCGGAAGGTCTGGGGCCAACGTCCTGACTTTC. Translating gives CASSIGRSGANVLTF.

In its sample, this clonotype was seen a few times. V and J are TRBV10-3 and TRBJ1-1, with a tentative D call TRBD1 (5 bases). The length of the CDR3 is 15 residues. Per germline, CDR1 ENHRY and CDR2 SYGVKD. Trimming pared 6 bases from V and 3 bases from J, leaving 17 bases between. Here the CDR3 reads CAISRVEGLDTEAFF. The CDR3 DNA sequence: TGTGCCATCAGCCGCGTAGAGGGGCTGGACACTGAAGCTTTCTTT.

Points on this clonotype: The junction shows a germline mismatch at one end, possibly a read error. This chain joins TRBV11-2 and TRBJ2-1, with TRBD2 identical over 16 bases. CDR1 and CDR2 (germline): SGHAT, FQNNGV. The CDR3 contains 19 residues. CDR3 region: CASKGTSGGVLSSHNEQFF. CDR3 nucleotides: TGTGCCAGCAAAGGGACTAGCGGGGGGGTGCTGAGCTCCCACAATGAGCAGTTCTTC.

This clonotype was recorded many times. This rearrangement joins TRBV7-3 to TRBJ2-2; TRBD2 matches at 9 bases. Trimming cost V 8 bases and J 2 bases; bases outside gene matches: 6. CDR3 size: 15 residues. Germline CDR1 is SGHTA and CDR2 is FQGTGA. The DNA for the CDR3 is TGTGCCAGCGCTAAGCGGGGGGACAACACCGGGGAGCTGTTTTTT. It yields the protein CASAKRGDNTGELFF.

CDR3 protein: CASSLVVAGASGETQYF. CDR3 in DNA: TGTGCCAGCAGCTTGGTTGTAGCGGGGGCTTCTGGGGAGACCCAGTACTTC. The chain employs TRBV5-6 and TRBJ2-5; 9 positions agree with TRBD2. The V segment lost 0 bases and the J segment 5 bases; nucleotides outside the gene matches: 11. CDR1 SGHDT and CDR2 YYEEEE come from the germline V gene. The CDR3 covers 17 residues.

The rearrangement links TRBV28 to TRBJ1-1; 9 bases fit TRBD1. V lost 4 bases, J lost 0 bases, and 9 bases stayed unmatched. Per germline, CDR1 MDHEN and CDR2 SYDVKM. This CDR3 spans 17 amino acids. The CDR3 is CASSSPGGTGMNTEAFF. The CDR3 DNA reads as TGTGCCAGCAGTTCCCCAGGCGGGACAGGGATGAACACTGAAGCTTTCTTT.

This clonotype was picked up a small number of times. The genes are TRBV12-3 or TRBV12-4 and TRBJ1-2, with TRBD1 matching 8 bases. The CDR3 spans 17 residues. V shed 7 bases and J 7 bases; nucleotides not matched to a gene: 20. CDR3 region: CASTYEAGVQGASGYTF. The CDR3 bases are TGTGCCAGCACCTACGAGGCGGGCGTCCAGGGGGCAAGTGGCTACACCTTC.

This clonotype was seen more than once but under ten times. This chain links TRBV6-4 with TRBJ2-3, with 12 bases lining up with TRBD2. V was clipped by 4 bases and J by 4 bases; unmatched bases: 3. Germline values: CDR1 MRHNA, CDR2 SNTAGT. This CDR3 contains 15 residues. The CDR3: CASSAGTSGPDTQYF. Here the CDR3 DNA reads TGTGCCAGCAGTGCCGGGACTAGCGGGCCAGATACGCAGTATTTT.

This clonotype was found a few times. V is TRBV4-1 and J is TRBJ2-7; D is unresolved. The CDR3 is 12 residues long. CDR1 and CDR2 from the germline V gene are MGHRA and YSYEKL. Trimming took 0 bases from V and 5 from J, leaving 5 bases between them. DNA for the CDR3: TGCGCCAGCAGCCAAGAGGGTGACGAGCAGTACTTC. Protein sequence: CASSQEGDEQYF.

This clonotype was seen many times. This rearrangement joins TRBV5-1 to TRBJ2-2, with D possibly matching TRBD2 (7 bases). Germline V gene data show CDR1 as SGHRS and CDR2 as YFSETQ. The CDR3 has 14 residues. Between the trimmed V and J ends, which lost 5 bases and 3 bases, there was a span of 11 bases. The CDR3: CASRGGADTGELFF. DNA of the CDR3: TGCGCCAGCAGAGGGGGGGCGGACACCGGGGAGCTGTTTTTT.

This clonotype came up a few times. This chain uses TRBV6-2 or TRBV6-3 with TRBJ1-1, with D perhaps TRBD1 (5 bases). The germline CDR1 and CDR2 sequences are MNHEY and SVGEGT. The CDR3 loop spans 15 amino acids. Deletions cut 5 bases from V and 7 bases from J, with 20 bases between. The CDR3 coding sequence is TGTGCCAGCAGTCTACTCCATGACAGAACTTATGAAGCTTTCTTT. Residues: CASSLLHDRTYEAFF.

This clonotype was picked up a small number of times. V usage is TRBV5-4 and J usage is TRBJ1-2, with 7 positions matching TRBD1. V was clipped by 4 bases and J by 8 bases; unmatched bases: 5. In germline, CDR1 is SGHNT, CDR2 YYREEE (reference sequence). The CDR3 contains 12 residues. This CDR3 is CASSIQGKGYTF. CDR3 DNA sequence: TGTGCCAGCAGCATACAGGGGAAGGGCTACACCTTC.

The V and J genes are TRBV7-9 and TRBJ2-7, with D unclear. Deletions cut 0 bases from V and 5 bases from J, with 8 bases between. This CDR3 has 13 amino acids. Germline CDR1 SEHNR, CDR2 FQNEAQ (reference sequence). Here the CDR3 reads CASSLALINEQYF. DNA of the CDR3: TGTGCCAGCAGCTTAGCCTTAATCAACGAGCAGTACTTC.